This T cell receptor (beta chain) was identified during a study of T cell responses to AZD1222 COVID-19 vaccine. About this clone itself: Its antigen is currently unknown.

Study-wide results and caveats: Along spike, vaccine-associated CD4 TCRs were found throughout, with dominance at 160-218 and 743-854. Donors were largely white British and mainly female; clonal diversity was possibly underestimated. Of spike-specific TCRs, nearly half reportedly target regions left unmutated in variants. After two AZD1222 doses, spike-specific TCR breadth and depth rose versus day 0.

Assay: immunoSEQ multiplex PCR; the TCRdb copy retains only in-frame clones and omits some. The repertoire includes some 60,000 clones, more than 60% of them detected once, and roughly 4% sits in the top ten. Germline lookup yields CDR1 SGHNT and CDR2 YYREEE (reference sequence). The CDR3 contains 18 residues. Trimming pared 0 bases from V and 4 bases from J, leaving 22 bases between. The material was peripheral blood, obtained 28 days after the second AZD1222 dose. This sequence was found in an adult who received the AZD1222 COVID-19 vaccine. The V call is TRBV5-4, the J call TRBJ2-5, with D maybe TRBD2 (6 bases). CDR3 region: CASSLGAGQGGKGETQYF. The CDR3 DNA follows: TGTGCCAGCAGCTTGGGAGCTGGACAAGGAGGGAAGGGAGAGACCCAGTACTTC.